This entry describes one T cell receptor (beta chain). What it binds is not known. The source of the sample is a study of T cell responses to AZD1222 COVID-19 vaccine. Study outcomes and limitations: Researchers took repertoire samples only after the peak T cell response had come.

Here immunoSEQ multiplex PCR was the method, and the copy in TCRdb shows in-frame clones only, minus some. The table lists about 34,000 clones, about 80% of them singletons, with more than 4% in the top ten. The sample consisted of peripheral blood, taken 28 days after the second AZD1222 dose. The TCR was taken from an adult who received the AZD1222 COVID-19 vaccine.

This CDR3 reads CASSTKTGSSYNSPLHF. In DNA, the CDR3 is TGTGCCAGTAGTACCAAGACAGGGAGCTCCTATAATTCACCCCTCCACTTT. The gene calls are TRBV19 and TRBJ1-6, with 7 bases aligning to TRBD1. V was pared by 4 bases and J by 0 bases, with 6 bases of the junction left unmatched. Per the germline V gene, CDR1 is LNHDA and CDR2 is SQIVND (reference sequence). The CDR3 has 17 residues.